The rows below give T cell receptor beta chains drawn from one sample of a study of blood T cells in healthy people across ages. TCRdb passed the 5' RACE reads through MiXCR, listing each CDR3 protein once. The sample contains 790,000 or so distinct CDR3 sequences, about 61% of which appear only once. Sequenced sample: blood. The receptors were sampled from a man aged 35 to 55 in good health. Each CDR3 is given with its conserved first and last residue. A D gene is named only where the DNA matches it firmly. The listing skips clone size in some rows; elsewhere it reads once, few, many or a size class.

abundance: .
d_gene: TRBD2
v_gene: TRBV5-1
j_gene: TRBJ2-7
CDR3aa: CASRSFSGRSSYNEQYF
CDR3nt: TGCGCCAGCAGATCGTTTAGCGGGAGGAGCTCCTACAATGAGCAGTACTTC

abundance: once
d_gene: TRBD1
v_gene: TRBV7-2
j_gene: TRBJ2-5
CDR3aa: CASSLETGFGETQYF
CDR3nt: TGTGCCAGCAGCTTAGAGACAGGGTTCGGGGAGACCCAGTACTTC

abundance: .
d_gene: TRBD1
v_gene: TRBV29-1
j_gene: TRBJ2-3
CDR3aa: CSVRDRGQGDTQYF
CDR3nt: TGCAGCGTCCGGGACAGGGGGCAAGGAGATACGCAGTATTTT

abundance: .
d_gene: .
v_gene: TRBV29-1
j_gene: TRBJ2-5
CDR3aa: CSVGPRSSRETQYF
CDR3nt: TGCAGCGTTGGTCCGCGCTCCAGTCGGGAGACCCAGTACTTC

abundance: .
d_gene: TRBD1
v_gene: TRBV29-1
j_gene: TRBJ1-4
CDR3aa: CSVAKGQTHEKLFF
CDR3nt: TGCAGCGTTGCTAAGGGACAGACCCATGAAAAACTGTTTTTT

abundance: .
d_gene: .
v_gene: TRBV5-1
j_gene: TRBJ2-7
CDR3aa: CASSFYEQYF
CDR3nt: TGTGCCAGCAGTTTTTACGAGCAGTACTTC

abundance: .
d_gene: TRBD2
v_gene: TRBV6-2/TRBV6-3
j_gene: TRBJ2-7
CDR3aa: CASSRRSASGIYNEQYF
CDR3nt: TGTGCCAGCAGCCGAAGGTCGGCTAGCGGAATATACAATGAGCAGTACTTC

abundance: .
d_gene: .
v_gene: TRBV20-1
j_gene: TRBJ1-4
CDR3aa: CSAPGTPNEKLFF
CDR3nt: TGCAGTGCCCCCGGGACCCCTAATGAAAAACTGTTTTTT

abundance: .
d_gene: .
v_gene: TRBV7-8
j_gene: TRBJ2-3
CDR3aa: CASSPPKLAGRASADTQYF
CDR3nt: TGTGCCAGCAGCCCACCAAAATTGGCGGGCAGGGCTTCAGCAGATACGCAGTATTTT

abundance: .
d_gene: .
v_gene: TRBV7-9
j_gene: TRBJ2-1
CDR3aa: CASSPLDNEQFF
CDR3nt: TGTGCCAGCAGCCCACTGGACAATGAGCAGTTCTTC

abundance: .
d_gene: TRBD1
v_gene: TRBV7-9
j_gene: TRBJ1-2
CDR3aa: CASSFGQGLNYGYTF
CDR3nt: TGTGCCAGCAGCTTCGGACAGGGACTTAACTATGGCTACACCTTC

abundance: once
d_gene: TRBD1
v_gene: TRBV5-1
j_gene: TRBJ2-1
CDR3aa: CASSGRQGGNEQFF
CDR3nt: TGCGCCAGCAGCGGGCGACAGGGGGGGAATGAGCAGTTCTTC

abundance: .
d_gene: TRBD1
v_gene: TRBV30
j_gene: TRBJ1-4
CDR3aa: CAWKGQDFEKLFF
CDR3nt: TGTGCCTGGAAGGGACAGGATTTTGAAAAACTGTTTTTT

abundance: .
d_gene: .
v_gene: TRBV5-1
j_gene: TRBJ1-2
CDR3aa: CASSLDHGGGNYGYTF
CDR3nt: TGCGCCAGCAGCTTGGACCACGGGGGCGGAAACTATGGCTACACCTTC

abundance: once
d_gene: .
v_gene: TRBV7-2
j_gene: TRBJ2-5
CDR3aa: CASSLETSPPAQYF
CDR3nt: TGTGCCAGCAGCTTAGAAACTAGCCCTCCGGCCCAGTACTTC

abundance: .
d_gene: .
v_gene: TRBV21-1
j_gene: TRBJ2-7
CDR3aa: CASSKAFRKGTYEQYF
CDR3nt: TGTGCCAGCAGCAAAGCATTCAGAAAGGGGACCTACGAGCAGTACTTC

abundance: .
d_gene: .
v_gene: TRBV20-1
j_gene: TRBJ1-1
CDR3aa: CSASAYESARVGTEAFF
CDR3nt: TGCAGTGCTAGCGCCTACGAGTCCGCCAGGGTTGGCACTGAAGCTTTCTTT

abundance: few
d_gene: .
v_gene: TRBV6-5
j_gene: TRBJ1-5
CDR3aa: CASSSGDTGPQHF
CDR3nt: TGTGCCAGCAGTTCAGGGGACACCGGGCCCCAGCATTTT

abundance: few
d_gene: .
v_gene: TRBV7-2
j_gene: TRBJ2-7
CDR3aa: CASSLVQGPSEQYF
CDR3nt: TGTGCCAGCAGCTTAGTGCAGGGCCCTAGCGAGCAGTACTTC

abundance: .
d_gene: .
v_gene: TRBV6-6
j_gene: TRBJ2-6
CDR3aa: CASTPFSSGANVLTF
CDR3nt: TGTGCCAGCACCCCGTTCAGCTCTGGGGCCAACGTCCTGACTTTC

abundance: .
d_gene: .
v_gene: TRBV12-3/TRBV12-4
j_gene: TRBJ2-3
CDR3aa: CASSFLVPDTQYF
CDR3nt: TGTGCCAGCAGTTTTTTAGTCCCCGATACGCAGTATTTT

abundance: .
d_gene: TRBD2
v_gene: TRBV29-1
j_gene: TRBJ2-3
CDR3aa: CSSEEGGTDTQYF
CDR3nt: TGCAGCTCAGAGGAGGGAGGGACAGATACGCAGTATTTT

abundance: .
d_gene: TRBD2
v_gene: TRBV12-5
j_gene: TRBJ2-2
CDR3aa: CASGTGGSTGELFF
CDR3nt: TGTGCTAGTGGTACGGGCGGGAGCACCGGGGAGCTGTTTTTT

abundance: .
d_gene: TRBD2
v_gene: TRBV28
j_gene: TRBJ2-1
CDR3aa: CASSLTPLLAGGPPYNEQFF
CDR3nt: TGTGCCAGCAGTTTAACCCCCCTTCTAGCGGGGGGGCCCCCTTACAATGAGCAGTTCTTC

abundance: .
d_gene: .
v_gene: TRBV3-1
j_gene: TRBJ1-1
CDR3aa: CASSQVLGAEAFF
CDR3nt: TGTGCCAGCAGCCAAGTTTTAGGGGCTGAAGCTTTCTTT

abundance: .
d_gene: TRBD1
v_gene: TRBV18
j_gene: TRBJ1-1
CDR3aa: CASSPPSSGGLVVTTEAFF
CDR3nt: TGTGCCAGCTCACCACCTTCGTCAGGGGGCCTCGTCGTAACCACTGAAGCTTTCTTT

abundance: .
d_gene: TRBD2
v_gene: TRBV12-3/TRBV12-4
j_gene: TRBJ2-1
CDR3aa: CASSLAGGVWYNEQFF
CDR3nt: TGTGCCAGCAGTCTAGCGGGAGGGGTATGGTACAATGAGCAGTTCTTC

abundance: .
d_gene: .
v_gene: TRBV12-3/TRBV12-4
j_gene: TRBJ2-7
CDR3aa: CASTSGGGGNIYEQYF
CDR3nt: TGTGCCAGCACCTCGGGGGGCGGGGGAAACATCTACGAGCAGTACTTC

abundance: .
d_gene: .
v_gene: TRBV28
j_gene: TRBJ2-3
CDR3aa: CASRFWGRRQYF
CDR3nt: TGTGCCAGCAGGTTCTGGGGCAGAAGGCAGTATTTT

abundance: .
d_gene: TRBD1
v_gene: TRBV2
j_gene: TRBJ2-1
CDR3aa: CASSGTGAGEQFF
CDR3nt: TGTGCCAGCAGTGGGACAGGGGCCGGTGAGCAGTTCTTC

abundance: .
d_gene: .
v_gene: TRBV6-5
j_gene: TRBJ1-6
CDR3aa: CAGSYSIPGSSYNSPLHF
CDR3nt: TGTGCCGGCAGTTACTCGATTCCAGGGAGCTCCTATAATTCACCCCTCCACTTT

abundance: few
d_gene: .
v_gene: TRBV20-1
j_gene: TRBJ1-2
CDR3aa: CSLRATRGYTF
CDR3nt: TGCAGCCTGCGGGCAACACGGGGCTACACCTTC

abundance: .
d_gene: .
v_gene: TRBV9
j_gene: TRBJ2-7
CDR3aa: CASSEWRDSYEQYF
CDR3nt: TGTGCCAGCAGCGAGTGGAGGGACTCCTACGAGCAGTACTTC

abundance: few
d_gene: .
v_gene: TRBV24-1
j_gene: TRBJ2-5
CDR3aa: CATTRQEKETQYF
CDR3nt: TGTGCCACCACCAGACAGGAGAAAGAGACCCAGTACTTC

abundance: .
d_gene: .
v_gene: TRBV6-5
j_gene: TRBJ2-4
CDR3aa: CASSYSMAWGAKNIQYF
CDR3nt: TGTGCCAGCAGTTATAGTATGGCCTGGGGAGCCAAAAACATTCAGTACTTC

abundance: once
d_gene: .
v_gene: TRBV7-2
j_gene: TRBJ2-5
CDR3aa: CASSHRLGGTVKETQYF
CDR3nt: TGTGCCAGCAGCCACCGTCTTGGCGGGACGGTAAAAGAGACCCAGTACTTC

abundance: .
d_gene: .
v_gene: TRBV11-2
j_gene: TRBJ2-7
CDR3aa: CASSSRASLGYNEQYF
CDR3nt: TGTGCCAGCAGCTCCCGGGCTAGCCTCGGCTACAATGAGCAGTACTTC

abundance: few
d_gene: .
v_gene: TRBV4-3
j_gene: TRBJ2-1
CDR3aa: CASSPSIALPYNEQFF
CDR3nt: TGCGCCAGCAGCCCTTCGATCGCCCTGCCCTACAATGAGCAGTTCTTC

abundance: once
d_gene: .
v_gene: TRBV20-1
j_gene: TRBJ1-4
CDR3aa: CSARDGTGDEKLFF
CDR3nt: TGCAGTGCTAGAGACGGGACGGGAGATGAAAAACTGTTTTTT

abundance: .
d_gene: .
v_gene: TRBV5-5
j_gene: TRBJ2-2
CDR3aa: CASIPQGLNTGELFF
CDR3nt: TGTGCCAGCATTCCCCAGGGCCTCAACACCGGGGAGCTGTTTTTT

abundance: few
d_gene: .
v_gene: TRBV10-3
j_gene: TRBJ1-2
CDR3aa: CAISESMMTGSKDYGYTF
CDR3nt: TGTGCCATCAGTGAGTCAATGATGACAGGTAGTAAAGACTATGGCTACACCTTC

abundance: .
d_gene: .
v_gene: TRBV7-3
j_gene: TRBJ2-3
CDR3aa: CASSPQASTDTQYF
CDR3nt: TGTGCCAGCAGCCCCCAGGCCAGCACAGATACGCAGTATTTT

abundance: .
d_gene: .
v_gene: TRBV2
j_gene: TRBJ1-1
CDR3aa: CASSVGQDVEAFF
CDR3nt: TGTGCCAGCAGTGTGGGGCAGGACGTAGAAGCTTTCTTT

abundance: .
d_gene: TRBD1
v_gene: TRBV20-1
j_gene: TRBJ1-5
CDR3aa: CSASEGTGFNQPQHF
CDR3nt: TGCAGTGCTAGCGAAGGGACAGGATTCAATCAGCCCCAGCATTTT

abundance: .
d_gene: TRBD1
v_gene: TRBV10-3
j_gene: TRBJ1-1
CDR3aa: CAIRTTPHGTYEGAQNTEAFF
CDR3nt: TGTGCCATCAGGACTACCCCGCACGGGACCTACGAGGGGGCTCAGAACACTGAAGCTTTCTTT